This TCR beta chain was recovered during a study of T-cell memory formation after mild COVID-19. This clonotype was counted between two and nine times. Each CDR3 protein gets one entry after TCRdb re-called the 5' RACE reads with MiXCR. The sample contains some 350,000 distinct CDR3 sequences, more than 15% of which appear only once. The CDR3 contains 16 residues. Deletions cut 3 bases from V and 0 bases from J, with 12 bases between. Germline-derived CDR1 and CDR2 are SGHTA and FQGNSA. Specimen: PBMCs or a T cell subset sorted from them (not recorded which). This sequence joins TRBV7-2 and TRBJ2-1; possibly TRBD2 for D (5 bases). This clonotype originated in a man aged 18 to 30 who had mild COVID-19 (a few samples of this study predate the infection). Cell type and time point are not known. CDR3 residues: CASSFWWGDSYNEQFF. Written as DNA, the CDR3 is TGTGCCAGCAGCTTCTGGTGGGGAGACTCCTACAATGAGCAGTTCTTC.